The 26 T cell receptor beta chains below were found in one sample sequenced in a study of T cells in Graves' hyperthyroidism and ophthalmopathy. From RNA transcripts, TCR beta CDR3 regions were amplified. First-round RT-PCR of the TCR CDR3 relied on the HTBI primer set. TCRdb fed the multiplex PCR reads into MiXCR, producing one record per CDR3 protein. Of about 350,000 distinct CDR3 sequences detected, 15% to 20% appear once; the ten largest clones hold approximately 30%. Sequencing was performed on blood. Receptor source: a woman aged 25 to 45 with Graves' hyperthyroidism that later progressed to Graves' ophthalmopathy.

This clonotype was recorded many times. This chain connects TRBV2 to TRBJ2-7, with D uncertain. CDR1 SNHLY and CDR2 FYNNEI come from the germline V gene. Deletions cut 5 bases from V and 0 bases from J, with 11 bases between. The CDR3 loop spans 14 amino acids. The DNA for the CDR3 is TGTGCCAGCAGTCTAGTTAGGAGCTCCTACGAGCAGTACTTC. Translating gives CASSLVRSSYEQYF.

This clonotype was counted ten times or more. The chain uses TRBV28 and TRBJ2-3, with TRBD1 matching 9 bases. Germline values: CDR1 MDHEN, CDR2 SYDVKM. V lost 6 bases and J lost 2; bases outside the gene matches: 6. This CDR3 has 15 residues. The CDR3 DNA reads as TGTGCCAGCAGCCTGACAGGGGGATTCACAGATACGCAGTATTTT. Translated: CASSLTGGFTDTQYF.

This chain uses TRBV19 with TRBJ2-5; the D gene is possibly TRBD2 (5 bases). The V end was cut by 3 bases, the J end by 2 bases, with 10 bases between. There are 14 residues in the CDR3. Germline loops: CDR1 LNHDA, CDR2 SQIVND (reference sequence). As DNA, the CDR3 is TGTGCCAGTAGTATTACGACGGGACAAGAGACCCAGTACTTC. Its translation is CASSITTGQETQYF. The full variable domain, with the rest looked up from reference TRBV19 and TRBJ2-5, is DGGITQSPKYLFRKEGQNVTLSCEQNLNHDAMYWYRQDPGQGLRLIYYSQIVNDFQKGDIAEGYSVSREKKESFPLTVTSAQKNPTAFYLCASSITTGQETQYFGPGTRLLVL.

There are many counts of this clonotype. The CDR3 region has the DNA TGTGCCAGCAGCTTAGTTAGGGGGCCGGCTTACTACGAGCAGTACTTC. This sequence encodes CASSLVRGPAYYEQYF. This chain joins TRBV11-2 and TRBJ2-7; 7 positions match TRBD1. The length of the CDR3 is 16 residues. Germline loops: CDR1 SGHAT, CDR2 FQNNGV. V shed 1 base and J 3 bases; nucleotides not matched to a gene: 9.

This clonotype turned up a few times. This chain's CDR3 is CASGSPVYEQYF. In nucleotides, the CDR3 is TGTGCCAGCGGGTCCCCCGTCTACGAGCAGTACTTC. The chain links TRBV6-1 to TRBJ2-7; D gene uncertain. The germline V and J ends were trimmed by 8 bases and 3 bases, with 11 bases remaining between them. Germline CDR1 MNHNS, CDR2 SASEGT. CDR3 size: 12 residues.

This clonotype was recorded at least ten times. The chain links TRBV2 to TRBJ2-2; D is undetermined. CDR1 and CDR2 from the germline V gene are SNHLY and FYNNEI. This CDR3 comprises 14 residues. The V gene lost 1 base and the J gene lost 5 bases, with 8 bases spanning the gap. The CDR3 is CASSEEPSTGELFF. The CDR3 nucleotides read TGTGCCAGCAGTGAAGAGCCGTCGACCGGGGAGCTGTTTTTT.

This chain links TRBV20-1 with TRBJ2-7; D unresolved. The germline gives CDR1 DFQATT, CDR2 SNEGSKA (reference sequence). The CDR3 is made up of 10 amino acids. The V end was cut by 1 base, the J end by 2 bases, with 0 bases between. For the CDR3, the DNA is TGCAGTGCTAGAGCCTACGAGCAGTACTTC. Residues: CSARAYEQYF.

This clonotype was counted a few times. Without the conserved terminal phenylalanine or tryptophan, this CDR3 likely stems from a read error. This chain links TRBV30 with TRBJ1-6; 8 bases align to TRBD1. The ends lost 6 bases at V and 8 bases at J; junction bases unmatched: 12. The CDR3 contains 15 residues. CDR1 GTSNPN and CDR2 SVGIG come from the germline V gene (reference sequence). CDR3 coding DNA: TGTGCCTGCCCGGACAGGGACTCTGCCTATTCACCCCTCCACCTT. This sequence encodes CACPDRDSAYSPLHL.

This clonotype was found many times. The gene calls are TRBV27 and TRBJ2-1, with no clear D. Between the trimmed V and J ends, which lost 0 bases and 4 bases, there was a span of 10 bases. The CDR3 spans 15 residues. CDR1 is MNHEY, CDR2 SMNVEV, per germline (reference sequence). CDR3 amino acids: CASSLSSSTYNEQFF. The CDR3 nucleotides are TGTGCCAGCAGTTTATCGAGCTCGACATACAATGAGCAGTTCTTC.

The rearrangement uses TRBV11-2 and TRBJ2-2, with 9 bases matching TRBD1. The junction had 7 bases not matched to a gene; V was cut back by 5 bases and J by 6 bases. Germline CDR1 is SGHAT and CDR2 is FQNNGV. There are 15 residues in the CDR3. The CDR3 is CASSQVTGGSGELFF. DNA for the CDR3: TGTGCCAGCAGCCAAGTCACAGGGGGCTCCGGGGAGCTGTTTTTT.

To note about this clonotype: The CDR3 carries no conserved terminal phenylalanine or tryptophan, so it likely arises from a read error. This chain joins TRBV4-2 and TRBJ2-3; 10 bases fit TRBD2. V trimming: 9 bases; J trimming: 5 bases; junction bases outside the gene matches: 11. This CDR3 contains 15 residues. The germline CDR1 and CDR2 sequences are LGHNA and YNFKEQ. DNA of the CDR3: TGTGCCAGTGACCCCGGAGCGGGGGGGATAGATACGCAGTATTCT. Translated: CASDPGAGGIDTQYS.

This clonotype came up many times. The chain combines TRBV3-1 with TRBJ2-2; TRBD1 aligns across 9 bases. Losses at the gene ends were 6 bases for V and 8 bases for J; bases not matched to a gene: 7. This CDR3 has 14 amino acids. The germline CDR1 and CDR2 sequences are LGHDT and YNNKEL (reference sequence). The CDR3 DNA reads TGTGCCAGCAGGAGGGACAGGGATGAAGGGGAGCTGTTTTTT. Amino acid sequence: CASRRDRDEGELFF. Combining the CDR3 with reference TRBV3-1 and TRBJ2-2 gives the whole variable domain DTAVSQTPKYLVTQMGNDKSIKCEQNLGHDTMYWYKQDSKKFLKIMFSYNNKELIINETVPNRFSPKSPDKAHLNLHINSLELGDSAVYFCASRRDRDEGELFFGEGSRLTVL.

This clonotype was detected many times. The rearrangement joins TRBV12-5 to TRBJ2-3; D ambiguous. Germline V gene data show CDR1 as LGHNT and CDR2 as FRNRAP. This CDR3 region has 13 residues. The V gene lost 4 bases and the J gene lost 6 bases, with 11 bases spanning the gap. CDR3 in DNA: TGTGCTAGTGGTTCCACTTCGGCGGATACGCAGTATTTT. Protein: CASGSTSADTQYF.

This clonotype was seen only a few times. V is TRBV7-9 and J is TRBJ2-3, with 7 bases lining up with TRBD1. CDR3 length: 16 residues. Germline values: CDR1 SEHNR, CDR2 FQNEAQ (reference sequence). With 7 bases clipped from V and 2 bases from J, the junction kept 12 bases outside the gene matches. CDR3 bases: TGTGCCAGCAACCCCCGGGGACAGCTATCCACAGATACGCAGTATTTT. It is translated as CASNPRGQLSTDTQYF. Full variable domain (rest looked up from reference TRBV7-9 and TRBJ2-3): DTGVSQNPRHKITKRGQNVTFRCDPISEHNRLYWYRQTLGQGPEFLTYFQNEAQLEKSRLLSDRFSAERPKGSFSTLEIQRTEQGDSAMYLCASNPRGQLSTDTQYFGPGTRLTVL.

This clonotype was found a few times. The V call is TRBV5-1, the J call TRBJ2-3; a weak D match, TRBD2 (5 bases). V lost 0 bases, J lost 0 bases, and 11 bases lay in between. Germline values: CDR1 SGHRS, CDR2 YFSETQ. This CDR3 contains 16 residues. CDR3 nucleotides: TGCGCCAGCAGCTTGGTCCGTCGGGGTAGCACAGATACGCAGTATTTT. Translation gives CASSLVRRGSTDTQYF.

This clonotype has more than one count but fewer than ten. The chain has TRBV28 and TRBJ1-5; no firm D call. The V end was cut by 10 bases, the J end by 3 bases, with 16 bases between. The CDR3 length is 14 residues. Germline V gives CDR1 MDHEN, CDR2 SYDVKM. The CDR3 sequence: CATSALGINQPQHF. DNA for the CDR3: TGTGCCACCAGCGCCTTGGGGATCAATCAGCCCCAGCATTTT.

The chain is built from TRBV20-1 and TRBJ2-7; D possibly matches TRBD1 or TRBD2 (5 bases each). V lost 3 bases and J 5 bases, leaving 17 bases between the germline ends. There are 14 residues in the CDR3. Looked up from germline, CDR1 is DFQATT and CDR2 is SNEGSKA (reference sequence). CDR3 loop: CSASLRAGTHEQYF. The CDR3 nucleotides read TGCAGTGCTAGTCTGCGCGCAGGGACCCACGAGCAGTACTTC.

The genes are TRBV28 and TRBJ1-4; D might be TRBD1 (6 bases). Trimming stripped 5 bases from V and 3 bases from J, with 13 bases between. The CDR3 consists of 15 residues. Germline-derived CDR1 and CDR2 are MDHEN and SYDVKM. The CDR3 DNA reads as TGTGCCAGCAGTCGAACAGGGAGCGCTAATGAAAAACTGTTTTTT. Encoded protein: CASSRTGSANEKLFF.

This clonotype showed up just a few times. V gene TRBV29-1 combines with J gene TRBJ1-1; D is unresolved. CDR1 is SQVTM, CDR2 ANQGSEA, per germline. The CDR3 is 11 residues long. The V and J ends lost 7 bases and 7 bases respectively, with 13 bases between them. The CDR3 nucleotides are TGCAGCGCCACCCCGGCAGGTGAAGCTTTCTTT. Translated: CSATPAGEAFF.

This clonotype was detected ten times or more. CDR3 in DNA: TGTGCCAGCAGTTCCTACGCAGGTAGCAATCAGCCCCAGCATTTT. Its translation is CASSSYAGSNQPQHF. The chain couples TRBV27 to TRBJ1-5, with D unclear. The CDR3 contains 15 residues. Germline V lookup: CDR1 MNHEY, CDR2 SMNVEV (reference sequence). Trimming stripped 4 bases from V and 0 bases from J, with 10 bases between.

This chain joins TRBV19 and TRBJ1-2; possible D gene TRBD1, 5 bases. Germline-derived CDR1 and CDR2 are LNHDA and SQIVND (reference sequence). V lost 6 bases, J lost 6 bases, and 20 bases lay in between. This CDR3 spans 15 amino acids. CDR3 region: CASSRTSGTADGYTF. The CDR3 DNA reads as TGTGCCAGTAGCAGAACTTCCGGGACTGCGGATGGCTACACCTTC.

In this sample, this clonotype turned up many times. The chain recombines TRBV27 with TRBJ2-1, with TRBD1 matching 8 bases. Per germline, CDR1 MNHEY and CDR2 SMNVEV (reference sequence). Trimming cost V 6 bases and J 5 bases; bases outside gene matches: 12. This CDR3 is 16 amino acids long. CDR3 bases: TGTGCCAGCAGCTACCTGACAGGGGTGGGCCACAATGAGCAGTTCTTC. Protein sequence: CASSYLTGVGHNEQFF.

This clonotype was picked up many times. V gene TRBV27 combines with J gene TRBJ2-1, with 7 bases identical to TRBD2. The ends lost 3 bases at V and 3 bases at J; junction bases unmatched: 5. CDR1 is MNHEY, CDR2 SMNVEV, per germline (reference sequence). This CDR3 comprises 15 residues. CDR3 region: CASSFSASGYNEQFF. CDR3 nucleotides: TGTGCCAGCAGTTTCTCGGCTAGCGGCTACAATGAGCAGTTCTTC.

There are many counts of this clonotype. The chain employs TRBV28 and TRBJ2-7; 10 positions agree with TRBD2. Germline V gives CDR1 MDHEN, CDR2 SYDVKM. V shed 3 bases and J 7 bases; nucleotides not matched to a gene: 9. The CDR3 is made up of 15 amino acids. The CDR3 coding sequence is TGTGCCAGCAGTTTCCTCTCTAGCGGGAGCCGTGAGCAGTACTTC. Translating it yields CASSFLSSGSREQYF.

This clonotype has a count of ten or more. The rearrangement uses TRBV15 and TRBJ2-7; D is perhaps TRBD2 (5 bases). CDR1 and CDR2 (germline): LNHNV, YYDKDF (reference sequence). V was shortened by 1 base and J by 0 bases, with 10 bases between the two germline ends. The CDR3 sequence is 15 residues long. The CDR3 nucleotides are TGTGCCACCAGCAGAGGGACTTTCCCCTCCTACGAGCAGTACTTC. It specifies CATSRGTFPSYEQYF.

This clonotype was recorded at least ten times. This sequence joins TRBV28 and TRBJ2-4; the D gene is possibly TRBD2 (6 bases). This CDR3 has 18 amino acids. Germline assignment: CDR1 MDHEN and CDR2 SYDVKM. Trimming pared 6 bases from V and 0 bases from J, leaving 21 bases between. The CDR3 protein is CASRNYVSRGIAKNIQYF. DNA of the CDR3: TGTGCCAGCAGGAATTACGTCTCGCGGGGTATAGCCAAAAACATTCAGTACTTC.